The 25 T cell receptor beta chains reported below all come from one sample, sequenced in a study of radiotherapy plus CTLA-4 blockade in lung cancer. The table came from immunoSEQ multiplex PCR; TCRdb's copy has only in-frame clones and leaves some out. The table lists about 80,000 clones, around 86% of them singletons. Sequencing was performed on peripheral blood, taken from a patient treated with radiotherapy plus ipilimumab. The origin of the receptors is a human donor with non-small cell lung cancer who had a partial response to radiotherapy plus ipilimumab.

In its sample, this clone was seen once. This chain connects TRBV7-9 to TRBJ2-2; 15 bases fit TRBD2. The CDR3 loop spans 18 amino acids. V trimming: 5 bases; J trimming: 5 bases; junction bases outside the gene matches: 9. Germline assignment: CDR1 SEHNR and CDR2 FQNEAQ (reference sequence). The CDR3 spells CASSGLAGGLGLTGELFF. The CDR3 DNA follows: TGTGCCAGCAGCGGACTAGCGGGAGGGCTGGGCCTAACCGGGGAGCTGTTTTTT.

This clone was found once. The rearrangement links TRBV6-5 to TRBJ1-6; D unclear. CDR1 is MNHEY and CDR2 is SVGAGI in the germline V gene. Trimming took off 2 bases at V and 10 bases at J, with 9 bases between the two ends. The CDR3 extends over 13 amino acids. CDR3 loop: CASSYEFISPLHF. In DNA, the CDR3 is TGTGCCAGCAGTTACGAGTTCATATCACCCCTCCACTTT.

The chain carries TRBV13 and TRBJ2-1; 7 nucleotides agree with TRBD2. In germline, CDR1 is PRHDT, CDR2 FYEKMQ (reference sequence). The CDR3 contains 17 residues. With 5 bases clipped from V and 7 bases from J, the junction kept 17 bases outside the gene matches. CDR3 amino acids: CASSDRLARISKNEQFF. In DNA, the CDR3 is TGTGCCAGCAGCGATCGACTAGCCCGAATTAGTAAAAATGAGCAGTTCTTC. The full variable domain, with the rest looked up from reference TRBV13 and TRBJ2-1, is AAGVIQSPRHLIKEKRETATLKCYPIPRHDTVYWYQQGPGQDPQFLISFYEKMQSDKGSIPDRFSAQQFSDYHSELNMSSLELGDSALYFCASSDRLARISKNEQFFGPGTRLTVL.

This clone was picked up one time. The V call is TRBV9, the J call TRBJ2-7; D gene unclear. CDR3 length: 14 amino acids. Between the trimmed V and J ends, which lost 7 bases and 1 base, there was a span of 15 bases. Germline-derived CDR1 and CDR2 are SGDLS and YYNGEE. CDR3 protein: CASSPGGGSYEQYF. Here the CDR3 DNA reads TGTGCCAGCTCCCCCGGCGGCGGATCCTACGAGCAGTACTTC.

The CDR3 coding sequence is TGTGCCAGCAGTTCGAGCGCGACAGAAAACTATGGCTACACCTTC. Protein sequence: CASSSSATENYGYTF. This chain joins TRBV27 and TRBJ1-2; TRBD1 is a possible D gene (5 bases). The CDR3 has 15 amino acids. Germline V CDR1 and CDR2: MNHEY, SMNVEV (reference sequence). V lost 4 bases and J lost 2, with 14 bases in between.

The J gene is TRBJ1-1, the V gene TRBV5-8; TRBD1 matches at 8 bases. The CDR3 loop spans 16 amino acids. V was clipped by 6 bases and J by 1 base; unmatched bases: 11. Per germline, CDR1 SGHTS and CDR2 YDEGEE. The CDR3 sequence: CASTQFPGQGNTEAFF. CDR3 DNA: TGTGCCAGCACCCAGTTCCCAGGACAGGGGAACACTGAAGCTTTCTTT. The variable domain in full, with the rest retrieved from reference TRBV5-8 and TRBJ1-1, is EAGVTQSPTHLIKTRGQQATLRCSPISGHTSVYWYQQALGLGLQFLLWYDEGEERNRGNFPPRFSGRQFPNYSSELNVNALELEDSALYLCASTQFPGQGNTEAFFGQGTRLTVV.

The chain carries TRBV7-6 and TRBJ2-3, with 16 bases aligning to TRBD2. The V gene end was trimmed by 1 base and the J gene end by 3 bases; junction bases not matched to a gene: 10. The germline gives CDR1 SGHVS, CDR2 FNYEAQ. CDR3 size: 20 residues. The CDR3 sequence: CASSLGGTSGRAPKTDTQYF. The CDR3, as DNA: TGTGCCAGCAGCTTAGGAGGGACTAGCGGGAGGGCCCCAAAAACAGATACGCAGTATTTT.

The chain carries TRBV5-1 and TRBJ2-1; D is perhaps TRBD1 (7 bases). Germline V gives CDR1 SGHRS, CDR2 YFSETQ. Trimming stripped 0 bases from V and 15 bases from J, with 13 bases between. The CDR3 length is 12 residues. CDR3 amino acids: CASSLVQGGAFF. In DNA, the CDR3 is TGCGCCAGCAGCTTGGTGCAGGGGGGAGCGTTCTTC.

The chain recombines TRBV5-1 with TRBJ2-5; TRBD2 agrees at 7 bases. The CDR3 is 14 residues long. CDR1 and CDR2 from the germline V gene are SGHRS and YFSETQ. The J segment lost 5 bases and the V segment lost 0 bases, leaving 4 bases of the junction unmatched. The CDR3, as DNA: TGCGCCAGCAGCTTGGCCGGGGGGTACGAGACCCAGTACTTC. It yields the protein CASSLAGGYETQYF.

The V call is TRBV29-1, the J call TRBJ2-2; D is perhaps TRBD1 (6 bases). Germline V gene lookup returns CDR1 SQVTM and CDR2 ANQGSEA. The length of the CDR3 is 13 residues. The V end was cut by 6 bases, the J end by 0 bases, with 8 bases between. This CDR3 is CSVDRSNTGELFF. The CDR3 DNA sequence: TGCAGCGTAGACAGGTCGAACACCGGGGAGCTGTTTTTT.

This clone was detected once. The gene calls are TRBV10-3 and TRBJ1-1, with a possible D match to TRBD1 (5 bases). V gave up 5 bases and J gave up 0 bases, with 10 bases separating them. The CDR3 extends over 14 amino acids. The germline V gene encodes CDR1 ENHRY and CDR2 SYGVKD. The CDR3 is CAISHQGLNTEAFF. The CDR3 coding sequence is TGTGCCATCAGTCACCAGGGCTTGAACACTGAAGCTTTCTTT.

The rearrangement links TRBV19 to TRBJ1-6; 9 bases agree with TRBD1. Germline values: CDR1 LNHDA, CDR2 SQIVND (reference sequence). The CDR3 totals 18 residues. J was trimmed by 1 base and V by 5 bases; bases with no gene match: 9. CDR3 residues: CASSETGTGTSYNSPLHF. Here the CDR3 DNA reads TGTGCCAGTAGTGAAACCGGGACAGGGACATCCTATAATTCACCCCTCCACTTT.

The CDR3 bases are TGTGCCAGCTCATCTAACAGGGGGGCCTCCTACGAGCAGTACTTC. Translation gives CASSSNRGASYEQYF. The chain carries TRBV18 and TRBJ2-7; TRBD1 agrees at 8 bases. V shed 5 bases, J shed 0 bases, and the junction held 6 bases outside the gene matches. The germline V gene encodes CDR1 KGHSH and CDR2 LQKENI. The CDR3 length is 15 residues.

The chain couples TRBV27 to TRBJ1-4, with D possibly TRBD1 on 6 matching bases. Trimming stripped 3 bases from V and 7 bases from J, with 15 bases between. This CDR3 has 15 residues. Germline lookup yields CDR1 MNHEY and CDR2 SMNVEV (reference sequence). The CDR3 DNA sequence: TGTGCCAGCAGTTTCCAGACGGGAGGGGGTGAAAAACTGTTTTTT. Protein: CASSFQTGGGEKLFF.

The chain employs TRBV10-1 and TRBJ2-1, with 8 positions matching TRBD1. The trim removed 5 bases at V and 1 base at J, leaving 13 bases unmatched. The CDR3 extends over 18 amino acids. CDR1 and CDR2 (germline): WNHNN, SYGVQD (reference sequence). CDR3: CASSTTLDRVTSYNEQFF. CDR3 DNA: TGCGCCAGCAGTACAACACTGGACAGGGTTACGTCCTACAATGAGCAGTTCTTC.

The chain joins TRBV27 to TRBJ1-2; D not resolved. V lost 3 bases to trimming and J lost 1 base, with 9 bases between them. Germline-derived CDR1 and CDR2 are MNHEY and SMNVEV (reference sequence). The CDR3 spans 14 residues. CDR3 DNA sequence: TGTGCCAGCAGTTTGAGGGCTTTTAACTATGGCTACACCTTC. It translates to CASSLRAFNYGYTF.

This sequence joins TRBV19 and TRBJ2-3, with D perhaps matching TRBD2 (6 bases). Germline V gene data show CDR1 as LNHDA and CDR2 as SQIVND (reference sequence). The CDR3 has 15 amino acids. The V end was cut by 10 bases, the J end by 0 bases, with 17 bases between. The CDR3 nucleotides are TGTGCCACGAGGAGGAGGGAGGCCAGCACAGATACGCAGTATTTT. Translation: CATRRREASTDTQYF.

The rearrangement joins TRBV6-5 to TRBJ2-5, with D unresolved. V was clipped by 10 bases and J by 4 bases, with 13 bases between them. Per germline, CDR1 MNHEY and CDR2 SVGAGI. CDR3 length equals 12 residues. CDR3 in amino acids: CATRVDLETQYF. CDR3 DNA: TGTGCCACCCGAGTAGATTTAGAGACCCAGTACTTC.

This chain connects TRBV4-1 to TRBJ1-1, with a tentative D call TRBD1 (6 bases). CDR1 is MGHRA, CDR2 YSYEKL, per germline. The length of the CDR3 is 18 residues. The V and J ends lost 0 bases and 1 base respectively, with 18 bases between them. The CDR3 nucleotides are TGCGCCAGCAGCCAAGAGACAGGAGTTATTTCAGGGAACACTGAAGCTTTCTTT. Residues: CASSQETGVISGNTEAFF.

This chain connects TRBV19 to TRBJ2-5; 7 bases align to TRBD1. Trimming cost V 5 bases and J 5 bases; bases outside gene matches: 8. This CDR3 contains 14 residues. Looked up from germline, CDR1 is LNHDA and CDR2 is SQIVND (reference sequence). Written as DNA, the CDR3 is TGTGCCAGTAGTGGTACAGGGGCTTGGGAGACCCAGTACTTC. Its protein product is CASSGTGAWETQYF.

The chain carries TRBV28 and TRBJ2-5, with TRBD1 matching over 9 bases. The CDR3 spans 14 residues. Germline trimming cut 7 bases from V and 2 bases from J; bases unmatched to any gene: 5. Germline-derived CDR1 and CDR2 are MDHEN and SYDVKM. The CDR3 DNA is TGTGCCAGCAACGGGGACAGGGAGCAAGAGACCCAGTACTTC. It encodes CASNGDREQETQYF.

The chain links TRBV5-1 to TRBJ2-3, with D perhaps matching TRBD2 (5 bases). Between the trimmed V and J ends, which lost 4 bases and 10 bases, there was a span of 13 bases. This CDR3 comprises 12 residues. Germline V gene lookup returns CDR1 SGHRS and CDR2 YFSETQ. The CDR3 region is CASSGELDSQYF. CDR3 sequence (DNA): TGCGCCAGCAGCGGCGAACTAGACTCGCAGTATTTT.

This clone was seen just once. This chain links TRBV9 with TRBJ1-1; perhaps TRBD1 as D (6 bases). V lost 4 bases, J lost 3 bases, and 10 bases lay in between. The CDR3 contains 13 residues. Germline-derived CDR1 and CDR2 are SGDLS and YYNGEE. The CDR3, as DNA: TGTGCCAGCAGCTTAGGGGGGGACACTGAAGCTTTCTTT. Protein: CASSLGGDTEAFF.

This chain connects TRBV4-3 to TRBJ2-6; D unclear. This CDR3 region has 16 residues. CDR1 is LGHNA, CDR2 YSLEER, per germline. V shed 0 bases and J shed 0 bases, with 6 bases lying between them. CDR3 in amino acids: CASSQDQASGANVLTF. In DNA form, the CDR3 reads TGCGCCAGCAGCCAAGATCAGGCCTCTGGGGCCAACGTCCTGACTTTC.

This clone appeared a few times. This chain links TRBV5-1 with TRBJ1-2, with a weak D call TRBD1 (6 bases). Germline lookup yields CDR1 SGHRS and CDR2 YFSETQ. V was clipped by 4 bases and J by 1 base, with 14 bases between them. CDR3 length: 15 residues. The CDR3 DNA reads as TGCGCCAGCAGCCCCCCAGGGGATTTTAACTATGGCTACACCTTC. Translating gives CASSPPGDFNYGYTF.